By proportion, the clone carrying this TCR beta chain is large. The data were obtained in a study of CD4 and CD8 cells across lung adenocarcinoma regions. TCRdb recomputed calls from the PCR reads with MiXCR, one row per CDR3 protein. In the table there are about 9,600 distinct CDR3 sequences, approximately 50% of which are singletons. Germline lookup yields CDR1 MNHNY and CDR2 SVGAGI (reference sequence). The CDR3 has 16 amino acids. Between the trimmed V and J ends, which lost 7 bases and 3 bases, there was a span of 21 bases. Localized lung adenocarcinoma, a non-small cell lung cancer, affected the donors.

The chain employs TRBV6-6 and TRBJ1-2; the D gene is possibly TRBD1 (6 bases). Sequencing was done on a sample of CD4+ T cells from the margin of a lung tumor. The clonotype originates from a male donor with lung adenocarcinoma. The CD4 and CD8 labels of this study may be unreliable. CDR3 in DNA: TGTGCCAGCACCCTCAACCAAGGGGGTTGGTACTATGGCTACACCTTC. This sequence encodes CASTLNQGGWYYGYTF.